The 23 T cell receptor beta chains reported below all come from one sample, sequenced in a study of cytomegalovirus exposure and HLA in healthy donors. It was with 60 Vbeta and 13 Jbeta primers that the PCR ran. The method was immunoSEQ multiplex PCR; TCRdb's version includes in-frame clones alone and lacks a portion of them. Of about 190,000 clones in the sample, roughly 79% were seen once. The sequencing input was PBMCs. These receptors came from a woman between 18 and 29 years old in good health and CMV-seronegative.

This chain uses TRBV4-1 with TRBJ2-7; 12 bases agree with TRBD1. The ends lost 4 bases at V and 5 bases at J; junction bases unmatched: 12. This CDR3 contains 17 residues. From germline, CDR1 is MGHRA and CDR2 YSYEKL. CDR3 residues: CASSRLMARDRGHEQYF. CDR3 DNA sequence: TGCGCCAGCAGCCGGCTAATGGCCAGGGACAGGGGGCACGAGCAGTACTTC.

The CDR3 DNA reads as TGCGCCAGCAGCCAAGATTGGCAGGGGGCCGTCTATAATTCACCCCTCCACTTT. This translates into CASSQDWQGAVYNSPLHF. V is TRBV4-3 and J is TRBJ1-6, with 8 bases that match TRBD1. After removal of 0 bases from V and 3 bases from J, the junction contained 7 bases not matched to a gene. The CDR3 is 18 residues long. Germline V lookup: CDR1 LGHNA, CDR2 YSLEER.

The chain recombines TRBV28 with TRBJ2-1; 7 nucleotides agree with TRBD2. This CDR3 comprises 17 residues. V was pared by 6 bases and J by 7 bases, with 18 bases of the junction left unmatched. From germline, CDR1 is MDHEN and CDR2 SYDVKM. The CDR3 bases are TGTGCCAGCAGCTCCCTTTTAGCGGGCGTGGGGGATAATGAGCAGTTCTTC. This translates into CASSSLLAGVGDNEQFF.

The rearrangement uses TRBV6-1 and TRBJ1-5; 10 nucleotides align to TRBD1. J lost 2 bases, V lost 1 base, and 2 bases had no gene match. CDR3 length equals 16 residues. Germline CDR1 is MNHNS and CDR2 is SASEGT. The CDR3 reads CASSEGTGGRNQPQHF. DNA for the CDR3: TGTGCCAGCAGTGAAGGGACAGGGGGGCGCAATCAGCCCCAGCATTTT.

The J gene is TRBJ1-4, the V gene TRBV6-1; TRBD1 matches at 8 bases. The germline V gene has CDR1 MNHNS and CDR2 SASEGT. V was clipped by 2 bases and J by 5 bases; unmatched bases: 7. CDR3 size: 16 residues. CDR3 sequence (DNA): TGTGCCAGCAGTGAATTTGGTACAGGGGGAAATGAAAAACTGTTTTTT. It specifies CASSEFGTGGNEKLFF.

This clone was detected once. The V gene is TRBV4-1, the J gene TRBJ2-7, with TRBD2 identical over 13 bases. The J segment lost 3 bases and the V segment lost 4 bases, leaving 9 bases of the junction unmatched. Germline V CDR1 and CDR2: MGHRA, YSYEKL. This CDR3 comprises 17 residues. DNA of the CDR3: TGCGCCAGCAGCCCCGAAGCGGGACTAGCGGGGCGCTACGAGCAGTACTTC. Protein product: CASSPEAGLAGRYEQYF.

This chain uses TRBV2 with TRBJ1-1, with D tentatively TRBD1 (6 bases). Germline CDR1 and CDR2: SNHLY and FYNNEI. The CDR3 runs 14 residues. V was cut by 3 bases and J by 0 bases, with 8 bases left in between. CDR3 in amino acids: CASSDGTLNTEAFF. In DNA, the CDR3 is TGTGCCAGCAGTGACGGGACATTGAACACTGAAGCTTTCTTT.

There are a few counts of this clone. The chain couples TRBV29-1 to TRBJ2-5; D unresolved. Germline loops: CDR1 SQVTM, CDR2 ANQGSEA. With 7 bases removed from V and 2 bases from J, the gap between germline ends came to 8 bases. The CDR3 spans 11 residues. The DNA for the CDR3 is TGCAGCGGTAAAATACAAGAGACCCAGTACTTC. This gives the protein CSGKIQETQYF.

CDR3 amino acids: CASCQRGGIEQFF. Written as DNA, the CDR3 is TGTGCCAGCTGTCAGCGGGGGGGAATTGAGCAGTTCTTC. The chain combines TRBV7-2 with TRBJ2-1, with 10 positions matching TRBD2. Germline V lookup: CDR1 SGHTA, CDR2 FQGNSA. V shed 8 bases and J 9 bases; nucleotides not matched to a gene: 7. This CDR3 is 13 amino acids long.

This clone was observed a single time. This chain connects TRBV5-6 to TRBJ1-2; maybe TRBD1 (5 bases). V was trimmed by 1 base and J by 0 bases, leaving 19 bases between them. The CDR3 is 18 residues long. CDR1 and CDR2 from the germline V gene are SGHDT and YYEEEE. In DNA form, the CDR3 reads TGTGCCAGCAGCTTGAATTCCCCCTGGGGGGACTCTAACTATGGCTACACCTTC. Translated, it gives CASSLNSPWGDSNYGYTF.

The V gene is TRBV25-1, the J gene TRBJ1-2, with 7 bases aligning to TRBD1. The CDR3 extends over 15 amino acids. Germline V CDR1 and CDR2: MGHDK, SYGVNS. Losses at the gene ends were 5 bases for V and 5 bases for J; bases not matched to a gene: 11. CDR3 nucleotide sequence: TGTGCCAGCAGTAGGCCCGGGACAGCGTATTATGGCTACACCTTC. Its translation: CASSRPGTAYYGYTF.

The chain uses TRBV21-1 and TRBJ2-7; the tabulated D call, TRBD2, remains unverified against the DNA. TRBV21-1 is a documented pseudogene. This CDR3 has 14 amino acids. Here the CDR3 DNA reads TGTGCCAGCAGCGATCGAGGCGGCTCCTACGAGCAGTACTTC. It encodes CASSDRGGSYEQYF.

The chain uses TRBV29-1 and TRBJ1-1; 7 nucleotides line up with TRBD1. CDR1 is SQVTM, CDR2 ANQGSEA, per germline. The junction had 9 bases not matched to a gene; V was cut back by 6 bases and J by 2 bases. CDR3 length: 14 amino acids. The CDR3 coding sequence is TGCAGCGTGGTCAGGGGGTTTGGTAACACTGAAGCTTTCTTT. This codes for CSVVRGFGNTEAFF.

V gene TRBV28 combines with J gene TRBJ2-7; 7 bases map to TRBD1. This CDR3 spans 17 amino acids. The V segment lost 3 bases and the J segment 5 bases; nucleotides outside the gene matches: 16. Germline assignment: CDR1 MDHEN and CDR2 SYDVKM. The CDR3: CASSFPIETGTKDEQYF. The DNA of the CDR3 is TGTGCCAGCAGTTTCCCGATAGAGACAGGGACGAAGGACGAGCAGTACTTC.

This chain links TRBV5-1 with TRBJ1-5, with TRBD1 matching over 11 bases. This CDR3 has 14 residues. The junction had 4 bases not matched to a gene; V was cut back by 4 bases and J by 7 bases. Germline CDR1 and CDR2: SGHRS and YFSETQ. The CDR3 region has the DNA TGCGCCAGCAGCCCGGGACAGGGGGTGCAGCCCCAGCATTTT. Protein sequence: CASSPGQGVQPQHF.

The table lists this clone with a count of one. V and J are TRBV15 and TRBJ2-1; 7 nucleotides align to TRBD2. The CDR3 length is 14 residues. V lost 4 bases, J lost 2 bases, and 2 bases stayed unmatched. The V gene's germline CDR1 is LNHNV and CDR2 YYDKDF (reference sequence). Here the CDR3 DNA reads TGTGCCACCAGCATAGCGGGCACCTACAATGAGCAGTTCTTC. Translation gives CATSIAGTYNEQFF.

This clone has just a few counts. V and J are TRBV4-1 and TRBJ1-1, with 8 bases lining up with TRBD1. The V segment lost 1 base and the J segment 3 bases; nucleotides outside the gene matches: 4. In germline, CDR1 is MGHRA, CDR2 YSYEKL. The CDR3 is made up of 15 amino acids. In DNA form, the CDR3 reads TGCGCCAGCAGCCAAGGGGACAGGATATACACTGAAGCTTTCTTT. It encodes CASSQGDRIYTEAFF.

This chain joins TRBV6-1 and TRBJ2-7, with D perhaps TRBD2 (6 bases). CDR1 is MNHNS, CDR2 SASEGT, per germline. The V and J ends lost 7 bases and 0 bases respectively, with 16 bases between them. The CDR3 totals 15 residues. The CDR3 loop is CASTRDWDISYEQYF. Written as DNA, the CDR3 is TGTGCCAGCACCCGGGACTGGGATATCTCCTACGAGCAGTACTTC.

In its sample, this clone was seen many times. The rearrangement uses TRBV6-4 and TRBJ2-3; TRBD2 matches 14 bases. The CDR3 runs to 17 residues. CDR1 and CDR2 from the germline V gene are MRHNA and SNTAGT. J lost 1 base, V lost 0 bases, and 0 bases had no gene match. The CDR3 sequence is CASSDSTSGGGTDTQYF. Here the CDR3 DNA reads TGTGCCAGCAGTGACTCGACTAGCGGGGGGGGCACAGATACGCAGTATTTT.

This chain joins TRBV15 and TRBJ1-5, with D maybe TRBD1 (5 bases). V was pared by 7 bases and J by 6 bases, with 19 bases between. The CDR3 has 15 residues. Germline loops: CDR1 LNHNV, CDR2 YYDKDF (reference sequence). CDR3 nucleotides: TGTGCCACCACTAAAACCGGGACTAAGGGTCAGCCCCAGCATTTT. Translating gives CATTKTGTKGQPQHF.

The chain has TRBV27 and TRBJ2-7, with D tentatively TRBD1 (5 bases). The V end lost 4 bases, the J end lost 6 bases, and 7 bases lay between the germline ends. The germline V gene has CDR1 MNHEY and CDR2 SMNVEV (reference sequence). The CDR3 runs 11 residues. The chain's CDR3 is CASSSGIEQYF. CDR3 nucleotide sequence: TGTGCCAGCAGTTCAGGGATCGAGCAGTACTTC.

The CDR3 loop is CASSVSSGQHSYGYTF. CDR3 in DNA: TGTGCCAGCTCAGTCAGTTCGGGACAACATTCCTATGGCTACACCTTC. V gene TRBV18 combines with J gene TRBJ1-2; tentative D call: TRBD1 (6 bases). The CDR3 runs to 16 residues. Per the germline V gene, CDR1 is KGHSH and CDR2 is LQKENI. Between the trimmed V and J ends, which lost 5 bases and 4 bases, there was a span of 20 bases.

This clone was counted many times. The V gene is TRBV30, the J gene TRBJ2-2, with 8 bases identical to TRBD2. Germline V gene sequence: CDR1 GTSNPN, CDR2 SVGIG (reference sequence). CDR3 size: 15 residues. Trimming cost V 2 bases and J 3 bases; bases outside gene matches: 5. CDR3: CAWSPSGSDTGELFF. CDR3 sequence (DNA): TGTGCCTGGAGTCCCAGCGGGAGCGACACCGGGGAGCTGTTTTTT.